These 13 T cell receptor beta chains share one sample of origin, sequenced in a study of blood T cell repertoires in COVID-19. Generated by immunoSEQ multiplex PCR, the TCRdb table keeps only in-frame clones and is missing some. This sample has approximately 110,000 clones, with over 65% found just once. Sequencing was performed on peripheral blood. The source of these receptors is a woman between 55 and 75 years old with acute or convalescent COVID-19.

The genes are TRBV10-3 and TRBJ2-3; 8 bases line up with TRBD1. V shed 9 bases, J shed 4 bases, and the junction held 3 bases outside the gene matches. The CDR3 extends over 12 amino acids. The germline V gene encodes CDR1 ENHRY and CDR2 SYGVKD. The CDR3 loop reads CAIGQGSDTQYF. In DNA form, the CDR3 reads TGTGCCATAGGACAGGGATCAGATACGCAGTATTTT.

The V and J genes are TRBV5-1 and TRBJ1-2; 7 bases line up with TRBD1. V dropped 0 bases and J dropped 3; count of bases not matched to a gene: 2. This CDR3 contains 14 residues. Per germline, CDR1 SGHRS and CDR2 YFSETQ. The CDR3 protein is CASSLAQGDYGYTF. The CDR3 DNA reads TGCGCCAGCAGCTTGGCGCAGGGGGACTATGGCTACACCTTC.

The CDR3 DNA follows: TGTGCCAGCAGTGTAGGCAGGGGGATTTCTGGAAACACCATATATTTT. Its translation: CASSVGRGISGNTIYF. J is TRBJ1-3 and V is TRBV2, with 7 bases matching TRBD1. J gave up 1 base and V 4 bases, and 7 bases lay outside the gene matches. The CDR3 length is 16 residues. The V gene's germline CDR1 is SNHLY and CDR2 FYNNEI.

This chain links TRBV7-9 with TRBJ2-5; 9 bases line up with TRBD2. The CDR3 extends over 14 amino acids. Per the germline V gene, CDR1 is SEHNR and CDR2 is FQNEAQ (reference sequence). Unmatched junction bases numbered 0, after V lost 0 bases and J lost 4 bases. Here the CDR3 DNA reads TGTGCCAGCAGCTTAGCGGGACTAGCAGAGACCCAGTACTTC. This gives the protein CASSLAGLAETQYF.

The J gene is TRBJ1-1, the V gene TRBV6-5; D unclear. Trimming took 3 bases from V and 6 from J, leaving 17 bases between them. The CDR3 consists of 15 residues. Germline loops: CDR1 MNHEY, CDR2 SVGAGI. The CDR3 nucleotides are TGTGCCAGCAGTTATGGTTACACGGAGCGCTCTGAAGCTTTCTTT. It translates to CASSYGYTERSEAFF.

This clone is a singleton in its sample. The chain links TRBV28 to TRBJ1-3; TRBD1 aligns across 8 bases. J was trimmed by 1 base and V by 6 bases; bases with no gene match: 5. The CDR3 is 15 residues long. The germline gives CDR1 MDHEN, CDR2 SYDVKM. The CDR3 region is CASSAGGASGNTIYF. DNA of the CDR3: TGTGCCAGCAGCGCAGGGGGCGCGTCTGGAAACACCATATATTTT.

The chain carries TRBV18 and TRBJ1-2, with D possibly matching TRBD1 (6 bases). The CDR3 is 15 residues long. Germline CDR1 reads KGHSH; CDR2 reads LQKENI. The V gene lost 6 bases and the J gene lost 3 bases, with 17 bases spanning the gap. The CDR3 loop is CASSPNIEGDYGYTF. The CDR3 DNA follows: TGTGCCAGCTCTCCCAACATCGAGGGGGACTATGGCTACACCTTC. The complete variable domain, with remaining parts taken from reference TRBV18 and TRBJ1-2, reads NAGVMQNPRHLVRRRGQEARLRCSPMKGHSHVYWYRQLPEEGLKFMVYLQKENIIDESGMPKERFSAEFPKEGPSILRIQQVVRGDSAAYFCASSPNIEGDYGYTFGSGTRLTVV.

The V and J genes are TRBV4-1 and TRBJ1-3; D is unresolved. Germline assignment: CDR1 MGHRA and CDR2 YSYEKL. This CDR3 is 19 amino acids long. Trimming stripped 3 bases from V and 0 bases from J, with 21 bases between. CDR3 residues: CASSHEGDGITLSGNTIYF. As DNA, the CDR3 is TGCGCCAGCAGCCACGAGGGCGACGGAATTACCCTCTCTGGAAACACCATATATTTT.

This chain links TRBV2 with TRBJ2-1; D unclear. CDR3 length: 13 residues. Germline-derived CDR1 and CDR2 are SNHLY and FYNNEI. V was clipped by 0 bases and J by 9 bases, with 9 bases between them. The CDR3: CASSEARIGEQFF. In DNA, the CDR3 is TGTGCCAGCAGTGAAGCCAGGATCGGTGAGCAGTTCTTC.

CDR3 sequence (DNA): TGTGCCAGTAGTTCGGGCGGGACAGGGAACACCATATATTTT. Translation: CASSSGGTGNTIYF. V is TRBV19 and J is TRBJ1-3; TRBD1 aligns across 9 bases. Unmatched junction bases numbered 6, after V lost 5 bases and J lost 7 bases. CDR3 size: 14 residues. Germline values: CDR1 LNHDA, CDR2 SQIVND (reference sequence).

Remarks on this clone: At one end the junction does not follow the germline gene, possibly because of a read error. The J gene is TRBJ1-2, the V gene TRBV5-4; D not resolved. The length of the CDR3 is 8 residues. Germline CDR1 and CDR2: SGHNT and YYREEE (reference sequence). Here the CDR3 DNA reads TGTGCCAGCAACGGGGAGAACTTC. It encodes CASNGENF.

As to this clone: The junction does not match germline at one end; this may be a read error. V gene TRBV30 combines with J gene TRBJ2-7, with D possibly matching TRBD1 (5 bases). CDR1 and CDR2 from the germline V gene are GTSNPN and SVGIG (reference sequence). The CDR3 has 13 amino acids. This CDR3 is CAWDSGISDEQYF. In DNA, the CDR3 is TGTGCCTGGGACAGTGGAATCTCCGACGAGCAGTACTTC. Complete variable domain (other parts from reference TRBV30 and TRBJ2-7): SQTIHQWPATLVQPVGSPLSLECTVEGTSNPNLYWYRQAAGRGLQLLFYSVGIGQISSEVPQNLSASRPQDRQFILSSKKLLLSDSGFYLCAWDSGISDEQYFGPGTRLTVT.

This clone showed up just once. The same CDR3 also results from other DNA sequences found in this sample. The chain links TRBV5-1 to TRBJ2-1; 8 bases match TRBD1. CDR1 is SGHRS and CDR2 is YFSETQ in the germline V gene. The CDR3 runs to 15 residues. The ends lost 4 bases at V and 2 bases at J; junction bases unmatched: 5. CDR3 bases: TGCGCCAGCAGCCCTGGACAGGGCCCCTACAATGAGCAGTTCTTC. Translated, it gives CASSPGQGPYNEQFF. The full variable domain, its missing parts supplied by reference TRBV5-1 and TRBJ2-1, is KAGVTQTPRYLIKTRGQQVTLSCSPISGHRSVSWYQQTPGQGLQFLFEYFSETQRNKGNFPGRFSGRQFSNSRSEMNVSTLELGDSALYLCASSPGQGPYNEQFFGPGTRLTVL.